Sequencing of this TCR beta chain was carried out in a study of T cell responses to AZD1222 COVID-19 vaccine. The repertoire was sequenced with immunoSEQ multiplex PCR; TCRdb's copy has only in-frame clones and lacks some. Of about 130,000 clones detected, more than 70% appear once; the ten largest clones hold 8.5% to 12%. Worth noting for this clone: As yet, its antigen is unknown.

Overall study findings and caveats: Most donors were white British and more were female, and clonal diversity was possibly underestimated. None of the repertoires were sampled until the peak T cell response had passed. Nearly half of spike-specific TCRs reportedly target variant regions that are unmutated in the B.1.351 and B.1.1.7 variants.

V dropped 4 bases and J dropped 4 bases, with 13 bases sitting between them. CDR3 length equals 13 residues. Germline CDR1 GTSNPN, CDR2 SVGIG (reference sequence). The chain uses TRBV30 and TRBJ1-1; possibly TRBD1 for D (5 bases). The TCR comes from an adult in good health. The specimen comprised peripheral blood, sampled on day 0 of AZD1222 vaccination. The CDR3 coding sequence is TGTGCCTGGAAGGGGCTCGCCGGCACTGAAGCTTTCTTT. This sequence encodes CAWKGLAGTEAFF. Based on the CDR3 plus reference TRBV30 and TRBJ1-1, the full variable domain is SQTIHQWPATLVQPVGSPLSLECTVEGTSNPNLYWYRQAAGRGLQLLFYSVGIGQISSEVPQNLSASRPQDRQFILSSKKLLLSDSGFYLCAWKGLAGTEAFFGQGTRLTVV.